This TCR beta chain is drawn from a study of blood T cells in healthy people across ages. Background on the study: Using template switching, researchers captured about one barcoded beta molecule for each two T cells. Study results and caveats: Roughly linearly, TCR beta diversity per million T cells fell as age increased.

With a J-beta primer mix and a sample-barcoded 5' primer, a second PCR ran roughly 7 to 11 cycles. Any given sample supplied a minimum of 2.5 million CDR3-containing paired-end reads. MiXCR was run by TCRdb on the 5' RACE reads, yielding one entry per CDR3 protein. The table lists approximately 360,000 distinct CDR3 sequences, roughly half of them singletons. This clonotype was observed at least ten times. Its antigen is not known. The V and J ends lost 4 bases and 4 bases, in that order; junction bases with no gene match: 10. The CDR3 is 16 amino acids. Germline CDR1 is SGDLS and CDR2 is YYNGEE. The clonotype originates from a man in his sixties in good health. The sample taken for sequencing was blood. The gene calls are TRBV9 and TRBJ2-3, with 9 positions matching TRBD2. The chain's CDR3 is CASSSPLAGVSDTQYF. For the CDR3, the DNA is TGTGCCAGCAGCTCCCCGTTAGCGGGAGTGTCAGATACGCAGTATTTT.